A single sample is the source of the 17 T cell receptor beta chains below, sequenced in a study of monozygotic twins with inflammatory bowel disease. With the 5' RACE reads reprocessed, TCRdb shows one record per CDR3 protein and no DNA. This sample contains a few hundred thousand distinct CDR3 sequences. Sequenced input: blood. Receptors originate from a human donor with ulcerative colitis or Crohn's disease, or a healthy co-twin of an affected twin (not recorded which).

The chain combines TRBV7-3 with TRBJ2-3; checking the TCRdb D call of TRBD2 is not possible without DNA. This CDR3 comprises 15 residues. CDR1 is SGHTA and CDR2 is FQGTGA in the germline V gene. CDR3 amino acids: CASSSGLVNTDTQYF.

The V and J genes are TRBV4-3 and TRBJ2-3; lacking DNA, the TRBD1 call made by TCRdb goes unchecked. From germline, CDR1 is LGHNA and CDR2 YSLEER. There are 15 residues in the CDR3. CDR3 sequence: CASSQDSGGPDTQYF.

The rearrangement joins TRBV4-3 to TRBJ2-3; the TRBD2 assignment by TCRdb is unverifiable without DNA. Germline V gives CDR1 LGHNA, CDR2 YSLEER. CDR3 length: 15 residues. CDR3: CASSRTRAGTDTQYF.

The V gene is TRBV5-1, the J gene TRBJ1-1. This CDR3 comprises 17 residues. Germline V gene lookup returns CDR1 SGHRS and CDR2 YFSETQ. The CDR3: CASTSGGGFDRNTEAFF. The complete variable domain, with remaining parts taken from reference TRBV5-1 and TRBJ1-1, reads KAGVTQTPRYLIKTRGQQVTLSCSPISGHRSVSWYQQTPGQGLQFLFEYFSETQRNKGNFPGRFSGRQFSNSRSEMNVSTLELGDSALYLCASTSGGGFDRNTEAFFGQGTRLTVV.

CDR3 residues: CASRRLSDSEKRGAFF. This chain links TRBV7-3 with TRBJ1-1; the TCRdb call, TRBD1, lacks DNA for checking. The CDR3 is 16 amino acids. Per germline, CDR1 SGHTA and CDR2 FQGTGA.

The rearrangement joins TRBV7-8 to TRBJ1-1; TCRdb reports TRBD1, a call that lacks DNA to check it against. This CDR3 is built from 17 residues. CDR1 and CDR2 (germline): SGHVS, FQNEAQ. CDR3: CASSVPGQGAWNTEAFF.

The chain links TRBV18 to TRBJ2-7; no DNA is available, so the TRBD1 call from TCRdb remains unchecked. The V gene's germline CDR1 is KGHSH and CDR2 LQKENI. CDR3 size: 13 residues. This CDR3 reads CASSGQLEYEQYF.

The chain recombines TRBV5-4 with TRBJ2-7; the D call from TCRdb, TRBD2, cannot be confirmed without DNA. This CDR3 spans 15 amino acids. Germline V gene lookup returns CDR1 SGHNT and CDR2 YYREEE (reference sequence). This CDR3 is CASTVITSVGRAQYF.

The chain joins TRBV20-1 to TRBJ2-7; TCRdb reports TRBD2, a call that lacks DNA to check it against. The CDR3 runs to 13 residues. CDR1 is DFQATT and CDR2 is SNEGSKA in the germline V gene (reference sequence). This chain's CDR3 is CSARAGGDYEQYF.

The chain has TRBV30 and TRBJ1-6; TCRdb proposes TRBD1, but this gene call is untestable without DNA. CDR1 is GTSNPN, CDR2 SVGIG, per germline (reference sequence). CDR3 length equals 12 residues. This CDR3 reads CAWDRDRAPLHF.

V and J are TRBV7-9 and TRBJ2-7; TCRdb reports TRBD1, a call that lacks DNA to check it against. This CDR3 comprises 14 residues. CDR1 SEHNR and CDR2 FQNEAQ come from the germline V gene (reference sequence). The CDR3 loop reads CASSSDRHSYEQYF.

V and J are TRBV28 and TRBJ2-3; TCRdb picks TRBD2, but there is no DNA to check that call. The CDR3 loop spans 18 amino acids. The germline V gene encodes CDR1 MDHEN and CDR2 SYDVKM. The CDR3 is CASSSSTSGGLRGDTQYF.

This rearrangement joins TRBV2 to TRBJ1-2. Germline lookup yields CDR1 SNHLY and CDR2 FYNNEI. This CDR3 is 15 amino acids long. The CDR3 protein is CASSEEPDNGYGYTF.

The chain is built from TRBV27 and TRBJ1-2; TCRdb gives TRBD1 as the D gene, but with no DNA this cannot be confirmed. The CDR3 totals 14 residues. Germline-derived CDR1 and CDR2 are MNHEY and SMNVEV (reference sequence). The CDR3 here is CASRRTRGFYGYTF.

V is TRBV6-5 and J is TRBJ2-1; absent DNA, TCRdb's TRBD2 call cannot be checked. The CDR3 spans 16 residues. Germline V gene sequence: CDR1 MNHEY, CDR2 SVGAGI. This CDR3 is CASSYSMTSMHNEQFF.

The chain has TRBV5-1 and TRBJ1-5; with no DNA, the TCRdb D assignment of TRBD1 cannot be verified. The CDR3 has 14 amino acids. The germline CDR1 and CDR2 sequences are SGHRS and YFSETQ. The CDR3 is CASSHDRRGQPQHF.

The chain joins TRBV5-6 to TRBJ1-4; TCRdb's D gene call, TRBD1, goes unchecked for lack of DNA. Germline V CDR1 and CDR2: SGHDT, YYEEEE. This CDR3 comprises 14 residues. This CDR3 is CASSLGQGAKKLFF.